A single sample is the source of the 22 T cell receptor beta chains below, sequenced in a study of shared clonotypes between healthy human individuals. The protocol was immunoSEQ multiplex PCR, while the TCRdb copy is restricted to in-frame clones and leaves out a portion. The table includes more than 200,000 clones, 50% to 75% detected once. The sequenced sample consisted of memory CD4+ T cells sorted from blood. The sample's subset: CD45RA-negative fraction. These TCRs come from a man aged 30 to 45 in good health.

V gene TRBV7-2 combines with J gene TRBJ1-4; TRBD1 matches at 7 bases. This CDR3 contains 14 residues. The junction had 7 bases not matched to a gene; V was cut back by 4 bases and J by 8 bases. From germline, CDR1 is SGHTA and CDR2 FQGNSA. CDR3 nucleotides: TGTGCCAGCAGCTCCTCGGGACAGCTAGAAAAACTGTTTTTT. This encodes CASSSSGQLEKLFF.

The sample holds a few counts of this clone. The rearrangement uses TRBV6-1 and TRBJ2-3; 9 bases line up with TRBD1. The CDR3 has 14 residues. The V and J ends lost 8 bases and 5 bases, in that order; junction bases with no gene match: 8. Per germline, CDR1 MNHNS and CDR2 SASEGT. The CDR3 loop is CASLRDRVEDTQYF. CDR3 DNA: TGTGCCAGCCTCCGGGACAGGGTCGAAGATACGCAGTATTTT.

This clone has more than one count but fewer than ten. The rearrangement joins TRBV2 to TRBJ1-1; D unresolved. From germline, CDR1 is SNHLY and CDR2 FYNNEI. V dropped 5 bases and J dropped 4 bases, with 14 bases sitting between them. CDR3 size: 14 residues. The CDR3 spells CASSREDGPTEAFF. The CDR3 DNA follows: TGTGCCAGCAGTCGCGAGGACGGTCCCACTGAAGCTTTCTTT. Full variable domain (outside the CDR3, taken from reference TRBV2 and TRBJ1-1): EPEVTQTPSHQVTQMGQEVILRCVPISNHLYFYWYRQILGQKVEFLVSFYNNEISEKSEIFDDQFSVERPDGSNFTLKIRSTKLEDSAMYFCASSREDGPTEAFFGQGTRLTVV.

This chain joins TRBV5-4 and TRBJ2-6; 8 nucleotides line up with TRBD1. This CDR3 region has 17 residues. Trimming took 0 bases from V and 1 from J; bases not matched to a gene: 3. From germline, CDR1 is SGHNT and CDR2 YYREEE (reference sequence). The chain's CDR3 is CASSLGGTGSGANVLTF. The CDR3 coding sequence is TGTGCCAGCAGCTTGGGGGGGACAGGATCTGGGGCCAACGTCCTGACTTTC.

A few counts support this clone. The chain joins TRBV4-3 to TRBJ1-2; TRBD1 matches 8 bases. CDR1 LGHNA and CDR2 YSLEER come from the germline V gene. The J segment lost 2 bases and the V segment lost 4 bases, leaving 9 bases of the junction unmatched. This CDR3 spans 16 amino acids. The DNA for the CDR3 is TGCGCCAGCAGCCGCACCCCGACAGGGGACAACTATGGCTACACCTTC. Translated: CASSRTPTGDNYGYTF.

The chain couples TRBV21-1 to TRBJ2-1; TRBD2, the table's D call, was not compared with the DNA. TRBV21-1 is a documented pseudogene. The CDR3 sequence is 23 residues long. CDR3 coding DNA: TGTGCCAGCAGCAAACCGTACTTTTCTTCCGCCGGGACTAGCGGGAGGGGGAGTCAGGAGCAGTTCTTC. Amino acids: CASSKPYFSSAGTSGRGSQEQFF.

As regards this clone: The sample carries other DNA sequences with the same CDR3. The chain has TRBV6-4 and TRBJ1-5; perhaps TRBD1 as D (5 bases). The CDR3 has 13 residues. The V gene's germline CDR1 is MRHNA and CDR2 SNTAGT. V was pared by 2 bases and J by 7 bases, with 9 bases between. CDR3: CASSDGGGQPQHF. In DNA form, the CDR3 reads TGTGCCAGCAGTGACGGGGGAGGACAGCCCCAGCATTTT.

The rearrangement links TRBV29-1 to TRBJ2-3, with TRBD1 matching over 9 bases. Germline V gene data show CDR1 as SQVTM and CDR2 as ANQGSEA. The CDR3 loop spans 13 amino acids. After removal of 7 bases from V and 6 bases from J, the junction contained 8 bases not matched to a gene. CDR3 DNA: TGCAGCGGGGGACAGGGAACCGTGGATACGCAGTATTTT. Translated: CSGGQGTVDTQYF.

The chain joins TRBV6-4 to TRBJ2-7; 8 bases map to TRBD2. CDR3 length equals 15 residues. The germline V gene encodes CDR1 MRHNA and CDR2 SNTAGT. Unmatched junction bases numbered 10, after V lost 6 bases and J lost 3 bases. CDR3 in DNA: TGTGCCAGCAGCGCGGGGGGTCCCCTCGACTACGAGCAGTACTTC. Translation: CASSAGGPLDYEQYF.

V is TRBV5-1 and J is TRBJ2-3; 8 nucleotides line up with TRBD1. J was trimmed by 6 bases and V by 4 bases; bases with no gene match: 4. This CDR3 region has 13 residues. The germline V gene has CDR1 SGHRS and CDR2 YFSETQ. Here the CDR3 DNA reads TGCGCCAGCAGCGGGGACAGGCTGGATACGCAGTATTTT. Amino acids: CASSGDRLDTQYF. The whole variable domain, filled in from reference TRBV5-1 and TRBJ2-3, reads KAGVTQTPRYLIKTRGQQVTLSCSPISGHRSVSWYQQTPGQGLQFLFEYFSETQRNKGNFPGRFSGRQFSNSRSEMNVSTLELGDSALYLCASSGDRLDTQYFGPGTRLTVL.

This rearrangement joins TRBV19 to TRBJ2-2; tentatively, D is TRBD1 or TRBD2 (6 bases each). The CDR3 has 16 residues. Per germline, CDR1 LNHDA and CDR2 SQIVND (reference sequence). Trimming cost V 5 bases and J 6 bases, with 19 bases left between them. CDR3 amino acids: CASSLPPARGPGELFF. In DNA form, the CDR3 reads TGTGCCAGTAGTCTCCCTCCGGCCCGGGGGCCCGGGGAGCTGTTTTTT.

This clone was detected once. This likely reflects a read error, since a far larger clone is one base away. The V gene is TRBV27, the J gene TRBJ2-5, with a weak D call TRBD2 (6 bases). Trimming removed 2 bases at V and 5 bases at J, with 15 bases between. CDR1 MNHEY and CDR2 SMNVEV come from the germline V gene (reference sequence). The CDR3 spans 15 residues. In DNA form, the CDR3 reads TGTGCCAGCAGTTTACAGGGAGGTCCACGGGAGACCCAGTACTTC. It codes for CASSLQGGPRETQYF.

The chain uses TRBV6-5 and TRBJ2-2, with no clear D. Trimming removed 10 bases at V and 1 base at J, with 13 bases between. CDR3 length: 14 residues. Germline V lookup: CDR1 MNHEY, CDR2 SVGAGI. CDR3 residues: CATSFALNTGELFF. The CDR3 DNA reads TGTGCCACCTCATTTGCCCTGAACACCGGGGAGCTGTTTTTT.

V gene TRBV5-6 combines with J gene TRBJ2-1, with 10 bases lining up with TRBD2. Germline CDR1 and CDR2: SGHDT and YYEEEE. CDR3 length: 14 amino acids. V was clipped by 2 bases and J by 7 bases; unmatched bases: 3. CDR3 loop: CASSFSSGGNEQFF. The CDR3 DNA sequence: TGTGCCAGCAGCTTTTCTAGCGGGGGTAATGAGCAGTTCTTC.

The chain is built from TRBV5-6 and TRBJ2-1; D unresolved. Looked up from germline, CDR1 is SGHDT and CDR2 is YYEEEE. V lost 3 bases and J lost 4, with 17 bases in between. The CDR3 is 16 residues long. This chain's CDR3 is CASSSPTLALYNEQFF. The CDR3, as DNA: TGTGCCAGCAGCTCACCCACCCTGGCCCTATACAATGAGCAGTTCTTC.

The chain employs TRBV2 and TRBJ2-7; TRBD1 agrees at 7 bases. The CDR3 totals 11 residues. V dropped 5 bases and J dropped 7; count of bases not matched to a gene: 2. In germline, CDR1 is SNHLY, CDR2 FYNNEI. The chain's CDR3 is CASSRQGEQYF. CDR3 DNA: TGTGCCAGCAGTAGACAGGGTGAGCAGTACTTC.

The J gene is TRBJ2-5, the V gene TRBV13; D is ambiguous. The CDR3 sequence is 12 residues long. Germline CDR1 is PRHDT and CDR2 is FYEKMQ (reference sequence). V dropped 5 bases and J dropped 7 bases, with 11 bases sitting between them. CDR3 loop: CASSRTLGTQYF. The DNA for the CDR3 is TGTGCCAGCAGCCGGACCCTTGGGACCCAGTACTTC.

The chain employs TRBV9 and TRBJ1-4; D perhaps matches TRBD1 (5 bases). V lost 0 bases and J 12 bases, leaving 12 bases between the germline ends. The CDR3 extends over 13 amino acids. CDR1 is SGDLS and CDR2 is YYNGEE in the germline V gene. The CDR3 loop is CASSVAPGGELFF. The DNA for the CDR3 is TGTGCCAGCAGCGTAGCCCCTGGGGGGGAACTGTTTTTT.

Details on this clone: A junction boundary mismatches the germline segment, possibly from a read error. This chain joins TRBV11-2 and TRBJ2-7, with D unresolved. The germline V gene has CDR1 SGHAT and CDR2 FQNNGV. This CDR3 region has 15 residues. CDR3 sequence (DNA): TGTGCCAGCAGCTTAATGATGGCCTCGACCTACGAACAGTACTTC. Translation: CASSLMMASTYEQYF.

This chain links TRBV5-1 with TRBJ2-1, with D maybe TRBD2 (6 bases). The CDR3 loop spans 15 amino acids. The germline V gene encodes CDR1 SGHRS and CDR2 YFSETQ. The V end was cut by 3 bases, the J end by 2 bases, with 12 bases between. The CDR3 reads CASSSGVAAYNEQFF. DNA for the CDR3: TGCGCCAGCAGCTCCGGAGTAGCGGCCTACAATGAGCAGTTCTTC.

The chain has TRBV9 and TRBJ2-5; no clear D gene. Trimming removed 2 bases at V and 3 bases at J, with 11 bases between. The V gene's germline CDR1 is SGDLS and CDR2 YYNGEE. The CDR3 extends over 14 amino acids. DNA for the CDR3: TGTGCCAGCAGCGTGAGCTTATCGGAAGAGACCCAGTACTTC. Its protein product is CASSVSLSEETQYF. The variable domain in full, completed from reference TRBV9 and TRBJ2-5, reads DSGVTQTPKHLITATGQRVTLRCSPRSGDLSVYWYQQSLDQGLQFLIQYYNGEERAKGNILERFSAQQFPDLHSELNLSSLELGDSALYFCASSVSLSEETQYFGPGTRLLVL.

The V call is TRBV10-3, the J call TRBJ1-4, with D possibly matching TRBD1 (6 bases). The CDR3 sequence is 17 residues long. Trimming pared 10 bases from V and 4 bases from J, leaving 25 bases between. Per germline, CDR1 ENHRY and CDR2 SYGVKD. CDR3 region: CATRAAGGAGDNEKLFF. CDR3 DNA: TGTGCCACCAGAGCCGCGGGGGGCGCCGGGGATAATGAAAAACTGTTTTTT.